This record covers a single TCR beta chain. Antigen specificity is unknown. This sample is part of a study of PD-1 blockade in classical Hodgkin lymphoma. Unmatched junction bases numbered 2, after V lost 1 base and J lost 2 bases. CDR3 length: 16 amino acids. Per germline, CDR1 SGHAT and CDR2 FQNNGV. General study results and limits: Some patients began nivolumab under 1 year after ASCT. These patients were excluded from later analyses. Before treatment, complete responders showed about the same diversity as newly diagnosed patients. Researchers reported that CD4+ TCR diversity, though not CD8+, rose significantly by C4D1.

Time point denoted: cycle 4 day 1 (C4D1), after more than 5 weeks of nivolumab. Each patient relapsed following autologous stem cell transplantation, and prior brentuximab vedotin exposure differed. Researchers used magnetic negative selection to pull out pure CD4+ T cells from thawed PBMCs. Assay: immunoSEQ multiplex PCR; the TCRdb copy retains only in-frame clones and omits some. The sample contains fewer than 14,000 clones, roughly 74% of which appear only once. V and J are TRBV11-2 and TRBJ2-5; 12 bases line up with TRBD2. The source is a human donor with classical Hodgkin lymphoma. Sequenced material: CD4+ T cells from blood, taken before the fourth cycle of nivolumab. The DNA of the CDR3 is TGTGCCAGCAGCTTAGGGCTAGCGGGAGGGCAAGAGACCCAGTACTTC. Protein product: CASSLGLAGGQETQYF.